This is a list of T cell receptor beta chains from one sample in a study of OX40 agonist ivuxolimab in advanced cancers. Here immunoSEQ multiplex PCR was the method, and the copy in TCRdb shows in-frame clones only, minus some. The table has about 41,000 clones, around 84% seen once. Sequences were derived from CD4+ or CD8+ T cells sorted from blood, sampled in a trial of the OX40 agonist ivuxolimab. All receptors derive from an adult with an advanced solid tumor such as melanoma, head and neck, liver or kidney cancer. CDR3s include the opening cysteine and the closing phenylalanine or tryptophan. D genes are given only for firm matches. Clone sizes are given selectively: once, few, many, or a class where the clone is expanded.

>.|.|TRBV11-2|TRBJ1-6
TGTGCCAGCAGCTTAGAAGTGCGTTATTATAATTCACCCCTCCACTTT
CASSLEVRYYNSPLHF
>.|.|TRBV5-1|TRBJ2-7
TGCGCCAGCAGTGGAGCGTCCCCCGTATCCTCCTACGAGCAGTACTTC
CASSGASPVSSYEQYF
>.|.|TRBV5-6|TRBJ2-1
TGTGCCAGCAGCGAGGCCCCAACGCGGCGGGATGAGCAGTTCTTC
CASSEAPTRRDEQFF
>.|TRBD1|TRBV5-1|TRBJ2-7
TGCGCCAGCAGCTTGACTTCAGGGGGCCGGCGGGAGCAGTACTTC
CASSLTSGGRREQYF
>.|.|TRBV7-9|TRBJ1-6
TGTGCCAGCAGCCCAAACCTTGATAATTCACCCCTCCACTTT
CASSPNLDNSPLHF
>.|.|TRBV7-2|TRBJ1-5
TGTGCCAGCAGCTTGGGGGCGCAGGGCGGACAGCCCCAGCATTTT
CASSLGAQGGQPQHF
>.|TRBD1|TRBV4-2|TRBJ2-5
TGTGCCAGCAGCCTCACAGGGGCGGATGGTGGCAGGGAGACCCAGTACTTC
CASSLTGADGGRETQYF
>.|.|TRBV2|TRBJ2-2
TGTGCCAGCAGGGCCGGGACATATAACACCGGGGAGCTGTTTTTT
CASRAGTYNTGELFF
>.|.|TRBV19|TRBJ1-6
TGTGCCAGTAGTATGAGACTGGCAGATTCACCCCTCCACTTT
CASSMRLADSPLHF
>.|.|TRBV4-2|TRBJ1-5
TGTGCCAGCAGCCCCAACGCCGAGAGATATAGCAATCAGCCCCAGCATTTT
CASSPNAERYSNQPQHF
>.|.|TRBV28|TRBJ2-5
TGTGCCAGCCGTAGACAGCTCCAAGAGACCCAGTACTTC
CASRRQLQETQYF
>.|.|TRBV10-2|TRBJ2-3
TGCGCCAGTTGGGACCTCCGGGATACGCAGTATTTT
CASWDLRDTQYF
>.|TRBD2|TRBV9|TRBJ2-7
TGTGCCAGCAGCCCTCGGGGAGGGTCCTCCTACGAGCAGTACTTC
CASSPRGGSSYEQYF
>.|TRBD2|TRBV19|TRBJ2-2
TGTGCCAGTAGTATTATCCTAGCGGGAAGGAACACCGGGGAGCTGTTTTTT
CASSIILAGRNTGELFF
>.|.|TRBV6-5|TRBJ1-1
TGTGCCAGCAGTTACACCAATCAGGTTAACACTGAAGCTTTCTTT
CASSYTNQVNTEAFF
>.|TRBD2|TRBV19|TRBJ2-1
TGTGCCAGTAAAAGCTTTGCGCGGGAGGGGCATGAGCAGTTCTTC
CASKSFAREGHEQFF
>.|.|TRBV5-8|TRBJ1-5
TGTGCCAGCAGCTTGCAACCAGGCCGCAATCAGCCCCAGCATTTT
CASSLQPGRNQPQHF
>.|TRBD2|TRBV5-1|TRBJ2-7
TGCGCCAGCAGCCAAAGCGGGACGGGGAAGTACGAGCAGTACTTC
CASSQSGTGKYEQYF
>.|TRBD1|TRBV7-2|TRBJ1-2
TGTGCCAGCAGCCAAGGACAGGGGGCCGGGGTTTGCTATGGCTACACCTTC
CASSQGQGAGVCYGYTF
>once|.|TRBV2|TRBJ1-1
TGTGCCAGCACGGTTGGGTTTCAAAGGATCACTGAAGCTTTCTTT
CASTVGFQRITEAFF
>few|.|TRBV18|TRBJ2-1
TGTGCCAGCTCACCAGGGCGCAATGAGCAGTTCTTC
CASSPGRNEQFF
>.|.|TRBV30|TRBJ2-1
TGTGCCTGCGAGAGAAGCTCCTACAATGAGCAGTTCTTC
CACERSSYNEQFF